What follows are 11 T cell receptor beta chains derived from one specimen sequenced in a study of T cells in Graves' hyperthyroidism and ophthalmopathy. Amplified TCR beta CDR3 regions derived from RNA transcripts. The HTBI primer set was used in a first-round RT-PCR of the TCR CDR3. One entry per CDR3 protein results from TCRdb running MiXCR on the multiplex PCR reads. The sample records around 350,000 distinct CDR3 sequences, more than 15% being singletons. The sequenced sample was blood. These receptors were collected from a woman under 30 with Graves' hyperthyroidism that later progressed to Graves' ophthalmopathy.

This clonotype was detected only a few times. The chain combines TRBV25-1 with TRBJ1-2; 9 bases map to TRBD1. V lost 5 bases and J lost 8; bases outside the gene matches: 6. The CDR3 has 13 amino acids. The germline CDR1 and CDR2 sequences are MGHDK and SYGVNS. CDR3 DNA: TGTGCCAGCAGTCCACAGGGGGCGGTAGGCTACACCTTC. Protein: CASSPQGAVGYTF.

The chain is built from TRBV27 and TRBJ2-1, with D possibly matching TRBD2 (7 bases). CDR1 is MNHEY and CDR2 is SMNVEV in the germline V gene (reference sequence). The CDR3 is made up of 15 amino acids. V lost 3 bases and J 2 bases, leaving 11 bases between the germline ends. The CDR3 DNA reads as TGTGCCAGCAGTTTGAGGGAGGGGGCCTACAATGAGCAGTTCTTC. It specifies CASSLREGAYNEQFF.

As regards this clonotype: This may arise from a read error, as a much more abundant clone is one base away. The chain is built from TRBV12-3 or TRBV12-4 and TRBJ2-7; TRBD1 matches at 9 bases. The CDR3 spans 13 residues. V dropped 6 bases and J dropped 3; count of bases not matched to a gene: 3. The CDR3 nucleotides are TGTGCCAGCAGCGGGACAGGGATCTACGAGCAGTACTTC. Translation gives CASSGTGIYEQYF.

This clonotype was found many times. V gene TRBV6-1 combines with J gene TRBJ1-1, with a tentative D call TRBD1 (5 bases). Trimming removed 5 bases from V and 8 bases from J, with 21 bases in between. The CDR3 covers 15 residues. Germline CDR1 is MNHNS and CDR2 is SASEGT. The CDR3 sequence: CASSYTDRRDREAFF. The CDR3 DNA is TGTGCCAGCAGTTATACCGACAGAAGGGATAGAGAAGCTTTCTTT.

Comment on this clonotype: This may be a read error, as it is one base from a much larger clone. The V and J genes are TRBV28 and TRBJ2-2; D is ambiguous. V dropped 2 bases and J dropped 4 bases, with 11 bases sitting between them. The CDR3 runs to 15 residues. Per germline, CDR1 MDHEN and CDR2 SYDVKM. The CDR3 loop is CASSLKQIITGELFF. For the CDR3, the DNA is TGTGCCAGCAGTTTAAAACAGATTATCACCGGGGAGCTGTTTTTT.

The V and J genes are TRBV5-1 and TRBJ1-1; D is unresolved. Germline V gene sequence: CDR1 SGHRS, CDR2 YFSETQ. The V end was cut by 0 bases, the J end by 3 bases, with 9 bases between. The CDR3 spans 14 residues. The CDR3 sequence: CASSLEPVDTEAFF. Here the CDR3 DNA reads TGCGCCAGCAGCTTGGAACCGGTGGACACTGAAGCTTTCTTT.

The rearrangement joins TRBV19 to TRBJ1-5; D is unresolved. In germline, CDR1 is LNHDA, CDR2 SQIVND (reference sequence). The germline V and J ends were trimmed by 3 bases and 7 bases, with 16 bases remaining between them. CDR3 length: 15 amino acids. CDR3 amino acids: CASSIEAAGRQPQHF. CDR3 nucleotide sequence: TGTGCCAGTAGTATCGAGGCGGCGGGTAGACAGCCCCAGCATTTT.

This chain connects TRBV24-1 to TRBJ1-4, with D unclear. Germline CDR1 is KGHDR and CDR2 is SFDVKD. Deletions cut 6 bases from V and 0 bases from J, with 19 bases between. The CDR3 has 18 residues. The CDR3 DNA reads TGTGCCACCAGTCTTACGACGGACCGCGATGCAACTAATGAAAAACTGTTTTTT. Translated: CATSLTTDRDATNEKLFF.

This clonotype was picked up a small number of times. The J gene is TRBJ1-4, the V gene TRBV29-1; 7 bases align to TRBD1. V trimming: 7 bases; J trimming: 8 bases; junction bases outside the gene matches: 7. The CDR3 extends over 12 amino acids. The germline V gene has CDR1 SQVTM and CDR2 ANQGSEA. The CDR3 bases are TGCAGCGCGACAGGGTATACGGAAAAACTGTTTTTT. Translated: CSATGYTEKLFF.

The chain couples TRBV20-1 to TRBJ2-5; 7 bases map to TRBD1. Looked up from germline, CDR1 is DFQATT and CDR2 is SNEGSKA (reference sequence). Losses at the gene ends were 1 base for V and 5 bases for J; bases not matched to a gene: 16. The CDR3 is 17 residues long. The CDR3 here is CSARATTGDLRGETQYF. CDR3 nucleotide sequence: TGCAGTGCTAGAGCCACCACCGGGGACCTCAGGGGGGAGACCCAGTACTTC.

This clonotype appeared a single time. Since a much larger clone is just one base distant, this may be a read error. The J gene is TRBJ1-1, the V gene TRBV7-8; TRBD1 matches at 7 bases. The CDR3 length is 15 residues. Germline-derived CDR1 and CDR2 are SGHVS and FQNEAQ. The CDR3 here is CASSPGTDMNTEGFF. The CDR3 region has the DNA TGTGCCAGCAGCCCCGGGACAGATATGAACACTGAAGGTTTCTTT. Using reference TRBV7-8 and TRBJ1-1 for the parts outside the CDR3, the full variable domain is GAGVSQSPRYKVAKRGQDVALRCDPISGHVSLFWYQQALGQGPEFLTYFQNEAQLDKSGLPSDRFFAERPEGSVSTLKIQRTQQEDSAVYLCASSPGTDMNTEGFFGQGTRLTVV.